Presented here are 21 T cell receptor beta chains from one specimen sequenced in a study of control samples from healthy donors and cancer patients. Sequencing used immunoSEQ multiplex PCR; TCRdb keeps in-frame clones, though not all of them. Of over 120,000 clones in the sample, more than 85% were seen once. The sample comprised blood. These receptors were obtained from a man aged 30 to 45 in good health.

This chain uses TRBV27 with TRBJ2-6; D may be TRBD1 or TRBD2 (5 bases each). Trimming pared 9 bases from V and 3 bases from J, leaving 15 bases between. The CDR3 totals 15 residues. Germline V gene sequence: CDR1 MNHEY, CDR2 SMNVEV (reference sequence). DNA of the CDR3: TGTGCCAGACCGCTGGGGGAAAGTGGGGCCAACGTCCTGACTTTC. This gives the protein CARPLGESGANVLTF. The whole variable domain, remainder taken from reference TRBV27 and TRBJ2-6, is EAQVTQNPRYLITVTGKKLTVTCSQNMNHEYMSWYRQDPGLGLRQIYYSMNVEVTDKGDVPEGYKVSRKEKRNFPLILESPSPNQTSLYFCARPLGESGANVLTFGAGSRLTVL.

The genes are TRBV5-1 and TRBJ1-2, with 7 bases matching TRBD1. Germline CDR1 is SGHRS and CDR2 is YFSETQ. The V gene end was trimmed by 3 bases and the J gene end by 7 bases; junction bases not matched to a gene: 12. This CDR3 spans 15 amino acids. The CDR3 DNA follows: TGCGCCAGCAGCTACATTGCCGGACAGGCCCGTGGCTACACCTTC. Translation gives CASSYIAGQARGYTF.

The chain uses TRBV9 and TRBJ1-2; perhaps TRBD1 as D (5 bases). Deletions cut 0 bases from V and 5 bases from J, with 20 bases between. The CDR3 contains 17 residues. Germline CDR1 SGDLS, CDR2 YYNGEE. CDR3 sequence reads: CASSVVPGPSGGYGYTF. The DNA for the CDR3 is TGTGCCAGCAGCGTAGTTCCAGGGCCCTCTGGGGGATATGGCTACACCTTC.

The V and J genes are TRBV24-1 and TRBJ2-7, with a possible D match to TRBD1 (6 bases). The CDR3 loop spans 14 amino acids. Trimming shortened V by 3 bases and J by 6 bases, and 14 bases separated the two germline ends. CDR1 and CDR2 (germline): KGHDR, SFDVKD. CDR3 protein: CATSDDRYGAEQYF. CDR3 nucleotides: TGTGCCACCAGTGATGACAGGTACGGGGCCGAGCAGTACTTC.

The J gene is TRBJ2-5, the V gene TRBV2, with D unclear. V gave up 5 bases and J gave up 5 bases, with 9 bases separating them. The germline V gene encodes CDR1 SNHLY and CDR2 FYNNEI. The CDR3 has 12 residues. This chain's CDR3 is CASSSYAETQYF. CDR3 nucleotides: TGTGCCAGCAGTAGTTATGCCGAGACCCAGTACTTC.

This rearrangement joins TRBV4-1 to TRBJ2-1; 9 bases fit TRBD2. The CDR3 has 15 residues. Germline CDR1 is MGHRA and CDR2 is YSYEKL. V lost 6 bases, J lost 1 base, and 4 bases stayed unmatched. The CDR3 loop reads CASRLAGGSYNEQFF. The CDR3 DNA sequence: TGCGCCAGCAGATTGGCGGGGGGGTCCTACAATGAGCAGTTCTTC.

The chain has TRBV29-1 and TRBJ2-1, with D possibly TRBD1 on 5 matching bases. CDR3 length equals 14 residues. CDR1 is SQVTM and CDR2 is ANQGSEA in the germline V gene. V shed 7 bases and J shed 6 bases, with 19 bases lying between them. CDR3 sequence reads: CSGIAPHRSNEQFF. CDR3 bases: TGCAGCGGCATAGCCCCTCACAGGTCCAATGAGCAGTTCTTC.

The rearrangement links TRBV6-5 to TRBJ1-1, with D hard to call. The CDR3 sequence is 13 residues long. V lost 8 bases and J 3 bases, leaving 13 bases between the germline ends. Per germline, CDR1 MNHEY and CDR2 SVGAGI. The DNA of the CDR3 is TGTGCCAGCTACCATCTCATGGACACTGAAGCTTTCTTT. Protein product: CASYHLMDTEAFF.

CDR3 in DNA: TGTGCCAGCAGCTTGGGCTGGGGGACGGGGAACACTGAAGCTTTCTTT. Residues: CASSLGWGTGNTEAFF. This sequence joins TRBV5-5 and TRBJ1-1, with D perhaps matching TRBD1 (5 bases). This CDR3 region has 16 residues. Trimming removed 0 bases at V and 1 base at J, with 13 bases between. The V gene's germline CDR1 is SGHKS and CDR2 YYEKEE (reference sequence).

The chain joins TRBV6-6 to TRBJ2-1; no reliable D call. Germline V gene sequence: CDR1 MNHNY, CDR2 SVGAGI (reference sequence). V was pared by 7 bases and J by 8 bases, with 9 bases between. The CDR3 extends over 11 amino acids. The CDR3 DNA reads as TGTGCCAGCACTGACGTGTATGAGCAGTTCTTC. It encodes CASTDVYEQFF.

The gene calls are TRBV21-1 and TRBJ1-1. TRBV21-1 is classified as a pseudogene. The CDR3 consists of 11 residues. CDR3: CASSCGVEAFF. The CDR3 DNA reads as TGTGCCAGCAGCTGTGGGGTTGAAGCTTTCTTT.

CDR3 nucleotides: TGTGCCAGCAGCGCCTCAGGGAGCTCTGGAAACACCATATATTTT. Protein sequence: CASSASGSSGNTIYF. V usage is TRBV11-2 and J usage is TRBJ1-3; TRBD1 might be the D (5 bases). CDR3 length: 15 residues. Trimming shortened V by 5 bases and J by 0 bases, and 11 bases separated the two germline ends. Germline V lookup: CDR1 SGHAT, CDR2 FQNNGV.

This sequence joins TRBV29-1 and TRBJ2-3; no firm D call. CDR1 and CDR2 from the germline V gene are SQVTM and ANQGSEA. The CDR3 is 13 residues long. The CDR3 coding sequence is TGCACCGTGTACTTCGCATCCACAGATACGCAGTATTTT. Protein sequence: CTVYFASTDTQYF.

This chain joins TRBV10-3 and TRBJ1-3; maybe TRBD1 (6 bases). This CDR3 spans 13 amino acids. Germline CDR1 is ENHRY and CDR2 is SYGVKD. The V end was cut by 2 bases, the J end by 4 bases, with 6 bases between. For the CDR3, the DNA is TGTGCCATCAGTGAGGGACAGGGAAACACCATATATTTT. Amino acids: CAISEGQGNTIYF.

CDR3 amino acids: CASSETGFANSPLHF. CDR3 bases: TGTGCCAGCAGTGAAACAGGGTTCGCCAATTCACCCCTCCACTTT. J is TRBJ1-6 and V is TRBV27; tentatively, D is TRBD1 (6 bases). The V end was cut by 5 bases, the J end by 7 bases, with 15 bases between. From germline, CDR1 is MNHEY and CDR2 SMNVEV (reference sequence). This CDR3 is built from 15 residues.

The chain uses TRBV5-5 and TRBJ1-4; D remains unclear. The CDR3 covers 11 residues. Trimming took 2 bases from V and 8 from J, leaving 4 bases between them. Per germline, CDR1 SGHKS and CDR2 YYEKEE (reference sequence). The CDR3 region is CASSFREKLFF. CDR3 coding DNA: TGTGCCAGCAGCTTCCGGGAAAAACTGTTTTTT.

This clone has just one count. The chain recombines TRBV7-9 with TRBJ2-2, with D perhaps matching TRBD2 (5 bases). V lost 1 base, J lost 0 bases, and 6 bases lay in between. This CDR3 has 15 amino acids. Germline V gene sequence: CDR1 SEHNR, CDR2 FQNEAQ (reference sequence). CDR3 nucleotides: TGTGCCAGCAGCTTAGGGGGAGCGAACACCGGGGAGCTGTTTTTT. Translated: CASSLGGANTGELFF.

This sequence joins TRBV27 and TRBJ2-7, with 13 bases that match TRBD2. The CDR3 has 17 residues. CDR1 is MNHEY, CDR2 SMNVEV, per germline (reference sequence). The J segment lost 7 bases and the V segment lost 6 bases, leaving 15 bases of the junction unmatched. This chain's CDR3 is CASSPGLAGAPRGEQYF. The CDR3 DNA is TGTGCCAGCAGCCCTGGACTAGCGGGGGCCCCCCGGGGAGAGCAGTACTTC.

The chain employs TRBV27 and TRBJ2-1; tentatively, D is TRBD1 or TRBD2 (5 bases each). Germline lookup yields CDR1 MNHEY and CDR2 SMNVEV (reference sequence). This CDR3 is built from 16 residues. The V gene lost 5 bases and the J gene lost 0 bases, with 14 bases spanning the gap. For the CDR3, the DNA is TGTGCCAGCAGTCCTCGTCCTGGGGGCTCCTACAATGAGCAGTTCTTC. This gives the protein CASSPRPGGSYNEQFF.

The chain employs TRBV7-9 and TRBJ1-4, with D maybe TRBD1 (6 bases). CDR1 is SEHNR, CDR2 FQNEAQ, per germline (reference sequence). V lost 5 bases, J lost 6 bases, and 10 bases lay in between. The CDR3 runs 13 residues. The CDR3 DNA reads TGTGCCAGCAGCCTACAGGGTTATGAAAAACTGTTTTTT. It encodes CASSLQGYEKLFF. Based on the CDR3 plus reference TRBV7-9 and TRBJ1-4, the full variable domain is DTGVSQNPRHKITKRGQNVTFRCDPISEHNRLYWYRQTLGQGPEFLTYFQNEAQLEKSRLLSDRFSAERPKGSFSTLEIQRTEQGDSAMYLCASSLQGYEKLFFGSGTQLSVL.

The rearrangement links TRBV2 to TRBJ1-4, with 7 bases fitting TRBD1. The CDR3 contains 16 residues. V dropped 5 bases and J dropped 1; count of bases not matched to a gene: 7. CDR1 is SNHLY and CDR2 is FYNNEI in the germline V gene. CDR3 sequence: CASSRQGWGTNEKLFF. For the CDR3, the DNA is TGTGCCAGCAGTCGACAGGGTTGGGGAACTAATGAAAAACTGTTTTTT.